The 21 T cell receptor beta chains below all came from one sample that was sequenced in a study of blood T cell repertoires in COVID-19. Profiling relied on immunoSEQ multiplex PCR, and the TCRdb table lists in-frame clones only, not all of them. Of roughly 250,000 clones listed, around 89% are singletons. Sequenced sample: peripheral blood. Source of these receptors: a man aged 25 to 45 with acute or convalescent COVID-19.

The V gene is TRBV21-1, the J gene TRBJ2-7; TRBD2, as called in the table, went unchecked against the DNA. TRBV21-1 is noted as a pseudogene. This CDR3 has 15 amino acids. The CDR3 region has the DNA TGTGCCAGCAGCGCGGCGGAGGGTCTTCCCTACGAGCAGTACTTC. Translating gives CASSAAEGLPYEQYF.

In its sample, this clone was seen once. The rearrangement links TRBV7-6 to TRBJ1-5; D perhaps matches TRBD1 (5 bases). The ends were cut back, 6 bases at V and 3 bases at J, with 15 bases in the middle. CDR3 length equals 15 residues. Germline lookup yields CDR1 SGHVS and CDR2 FNYEAQ. CDR3 DNA sequence: TGTGCCAGCAGTAAACAGCAGGGTATCAATCAGCCCCAGCATTTT. This codes for CASSKQQGINQPQHF.

This clone occurred a few times. The genes are TRBV28 and TRBJ1-3; D is possibly TRBD1 (6 bases). Looked up from germline, CDR1 is MDHEN and CDR2 is SYDVKM. The CDR3 has 14 residues. The ends were cut back, 2 bases at V and 5 bases at J, with 10 bases in the middle. The CDR3 DNA is TGTGCCAGCAGTTTACATCAGGGGAGAAACACCATATATTTT. This gives the protein CASSLHQGRNTIYF.

CDR3 in amino acids: CASSHPGTGNSPLHF. The CDR3 DNA follows: TGCGCCAGCAGCCATCCCGGGACAGGGAATTCACCCCTCCACTTT. The rearrangement links TRBV4-1 to TRBJ1-6; TRBD1 agrees at 9 bases. Unmatched junction bases numbered 4, after V lost 3 bases and J lost 7 bases. Per the germline V gene, CDR1 is MGHRA and CDR2 is YSYEKL. The CDR3 consists of 15 residues.

The chain has TRBV7-8 and TRBJ1-4, with no clear D. The CDR3 totals 15 residues. CDR1 is SGHVS and CDR2 is FQNEAQ in the germline V gene. The V and J ends lost 1 base and 5 bases respectively, with 11 bases between them. The CDR3 DNA reads as TGTGCCAGCAGCTTAGAGCGGGGTCCAAATGAAAAACTGTTTTTT. Protein: CASSLERGPNEKLFF.

The chain combines TRBV29-1 with TRBJ1-1, with TRBD1 identical over 7 bases. CDR3 length equals 13 residues. After removal of 6 bases from V and 0 bases from J, the junction contained 4 bases not matched to a gene. Germline V gene sequence: CDR1 SQVTM, CDR2 ANQGSEA. The CDR3 sequence is CSVGTALNTEAFF. The DNA for the CDR3 is TGCAGCGTGGGGACAGCCTTGAACACTGAAGCTTTCTTT.

The V gene is TRBV4-1, the J gene TRBJ1-2, with D hard to call. There are 17 residues in the CDR3. Germline values: CDR1 MGHRA, CDR2 YSYEKL. Trimming shortened V by 3 bases and J by 2 bases, and 19 bases separated the two germline ends. The CDR3 sequence: CASSQAYREWLNYGYTF. The DNA of the CDR3 is TGCGCCAGCAGCCAGGCTTACCGGGAATGGCTAAACTATGGCTACACCTTC.

This rearrangement joins TRBV29-1 to TRBJ2-1; D call uncertain. Germline loops: CDR1 SQVTM, CDR2 ANQGSEA. The CDR3 is 11 residues long. V was pared by 4 bases and J by 8 bases, with 9 bases between. CDR3 sequence reads: CSVAGIHEQFF. CDR3 DNA: TGCAGCGTTGCTGGCATCCATGAGCAGTTCTTC.

V gene TRBV7-3 combines with J gene TRBJ1-1, with D possibly TRBD1 on 6 matching bases. CDR1 and CDR2 (germline): SGHTA, FQGTGA. The V and J ends lost 0 bases and 7 bases respectively, with 12 bases between them. The CDR3 contains 14 residues. The CDR3 DNA reads TGTGCCAGCAGCTTAACCTCCGGGACACATGAAGCTTTCTTT. Protein sequence: CASSLTSGTHEAFF.

The J gene is TRBJ2-1, the V gene TRBV18; TRBD2 matches 10 bases. This CDR3 contains 16 residues. Germline assignment: CDR1 KGHSH and CDR2 LQKENI. J gave up 10 bases and V 2 bases, and 11 bases lay outside the gene matches. CDR3 in DNA: TGTGCCAGCTCACCATCTGGCCTAGCGGGGGCGGGCGAGCAGTTCTTC. Translated, it gives CASSPSGLAGAGEQFF.

The chain is built from TRBV28 and TRBJ2-7, with 10 bases aligning to TRBD1. The V segment lost 6 bases and the J segment 4 bases; nucleotides outside the gene matches: 6. CDR1 MDHEN and CDR2 SYDVKM come from the germline V gene. This CDR3 has 14 residues. CDR3 nucleotides: TGTGCCAGCAGGACGGGACAGGGGATTTACGAGCAGTACTTC. It codes for CASRTGQGIYEQYF. The whole variable domain, filled in from reference TRBV28 and TRBJ2-7, reads DVKVTQSSRYLVKRTGEKVFLECVQDMDHENMFWYRQDPGLGLRLIYFSYDVKMKEKGDIPEGYSVSREKKERFSLILESASTNQTSMYLCASRTGQGIYEQYFGPGTRLTVT.

The chain recombines TRBV3-1 (or the pseudogene TRBV3-2) with TRBJ2-3, with no clear D. The CDR3 is made up of 12 amino acids. Germline CDR1 and CDR2: LGHDT and YNNKEL (reference sequence). V was trimmed by 8 bases and J by 0 bases, leaving 6 bases between them. The CDR3 DNA reads as TGTGCCAGCTCCCAGAGCACAGATACGCAGTATTTT. It yields the protein CASSQSTDTQYF.

This chain's CDR3 is CASRTGTGMLNTGELFF. DNA for the CDR3: TGTGCCAGCAGAACCGGGACAGGAATGTTAAACACCGGGGAGCTGTTTTTT. The chain has TRBV5-5 and TRBJ2-2; 8 bases line up with TRBD1. The CDR3 has 17 residues. Germline trimming cut 5 bases from V and 2 bases from J; bases unmatched to any gene: 11. Germline assignment: CDR1 SGHKS and CDR2 YYEKEE (reference sequence).

This rearrangement joins TRBV5-1 to TRBJ1-2, with no clear D. The V end lost 4 bases, the J end lost 3 bases, and 10 bases lay between the germline ends. CDR1 SGHRS and CDR2 YFSETQ come from the germline V gene. The CDR3 sequence is 13 residues long. The CDR3 coding sequence is TGCGCCAGCAGCCCGCCGGGAGACTATGGCTACACCTTC. Translated, it gives CASSPPGDYGYTF. The variable domain in full, completed from reference TRBV5-1 and TRBJ1-2, reads KAGVTQTPRYLIKTRGQQVTLSCSPISGHRSVSWYQQTPGQGLQFLFEYFSETQRNKGNFPGRFSGRQFSNSRSEMNVSTLELGDSALYLCASSPPGDYGYTFGSGTRLTVV.

The V and J genes are TRBV2 and TRBJ1-5, with a weak D call TRBD1 (5 bases). This CDR3 contains 12 residues. Per germline, CDR1 SNHLY and CDR2 FYNNEI. V dropped 4 bases and J dropped 9 bases, with 10 bases sitting between them. The CDR3 region has the DNA TGTGCCAGCAGTGGAACCGGGGGGCCCCAGCATTTT. It codes for CASSGTGGPQHF.

The V gene is TRBV27, the J gene TRBJ1-1; weak D call: TRBD1 (5 bases). The CDR3 loop spans 13 amino acids. V was shortened by 10 bases and J by 6 bases, with 18 bases between the two germline ends. Germline CDR1 MNHEY, CDR2 SMNVEV (reference sequence). In DNA, the CDR3 is TGTGCCATCTCGACAGCGGGAGGGTCTGAAGCTTTCTTT. Protein sequence: CAISTAGGSEAFF.

The chain carries TRBV19 and TRBJ1-5; 8 bases line up with TRBD1. V dropped 4 bases and J dropped 4; count of bases not matched to a gene: 6. Germline assignment: CDR1 LNHDA and CDR2 SQIVND (reference sequence). This CDR3 region has 15 residues. The DNA for the CDR3 is TGTGCCAGTAGTAGGACAGGGTTAGGGAATCAGCCCCAGCATTTT. It encodes CASSRTGLGNQPQHF.

This clone was detected once. This chain uses TRBV9 with TRBJ2-5; 9 nucleotides line up with TRBD1. V lost 5 bases and J lost 5; bases outside the gene matches: 7. Per germline, CDR1 SGDLS and CDR2 YYNGEE. The CDR3 consists of 14 residues. The CDR3 reads CASSVDRGGETQYF. In DNA, the CDR3 is TGTGCCAGCAGTGTGGACAGGGGAGGGGAGACCCAGTACTTC.

The chain recombines TRBV4-1 with TRBJ2-5, with 12 bases aligning to TRBD2. The CDR3 runs 18 residues. The germline V gene has CDR1 MGHRA and CDR2 YSYEKL. The J segment lost 5 bases and the V segment lost 1 base, leaving 11 bases of the junction unmatched. Written as DNA, the CDR3 is TGCGCCAGCAGCCAAGTTTTGCGACTAGCGGGGGCTCGGGAGACCCAGTACTTC. It encodes CASSQVLRLAGARETQYF.

The V and J genes are TRBV7-8 and TRBJ1-1; the D is unclear. The germline V gene has CDR1 SGHVS and CDR2 FQNEAQ. The CDR3 spans 18 residues. Trimming took 5 bases from V and 1 from J, leaving 23 bases between them. Here the CDR3 reads CASSPPLYQVRQNTEAFF. The DNA of the CDR3 is TGTGCCAGCAGCCCACCCCTATATCAGGTTCGGCAGAACACTGAAGCTTTCTTT.

The chain employs TRBV18 and TRBJ2-1; TRBD2 matches 7 bases. The ends lost 4 bases at V and 6 bases at J; junction bases unmatched: 12. The CDR3 has 16 amino acids. Germline CDR1 reads KGHSH; CDR2 reads LQKENI. CDR3 DNA sequence: TGTGCCAGCTCACTGGAGCGGGATTTACGAGTCAATGAGCAGTTCTTC. Translation gives CASSLERDLRVNEQFF. Drawing the rest from reference TRBV18 and TRBJ2-1, the complete variable domain is NAGVMQNPRHLVRRRGQEARLRCSPMKGHSHVYWYRQLPEEGLKFMVYLQKENIIDESGMPKERFSAEFPKEGPSILRIQQVVRGDSAAYFCASSLERDLRVNEQFFGPGTRLTVL.